A single sample gave rise to the 2 T cell receptor beta chains below, sequenced in a study of CD8 T cells in Susac syndrome. Reverse transcription of 0.5 to 1 ug RNA was performed with random hexamers. Via MiXCR, TCRdb re-called the immunoSEQ multiplex PCR reads, giving one row per CDR3 protein. The sample lists 100,000 to 150,000 distinct CDR3 sequences, about 95% occurring once. Source material: CD4+ T cells from PBMCs. These receptors all stem from a human donor in good health.

This rearrangement joins TRBV19 to TRBJ2-7; tentatively, D is TRBD2 (6 bases). Germline V lookup: CDR1 LNHDA, CDR2 SQIVND (reference sequence). The CDR3 loop spans 15 amino acids. The V and J ends lost 7 bases and 5 bases respectively, with 21 bases between them. The CDR3 reads CASTALSGDQDEQYF. The CDR3 DNA sequence: TGTGCCAGTACCGCCCTTTCGGGGGACCAGGACGAGCAGTACTTC. The whole variable domain, filled in from reference TRBV19 and TRBJ2-7, reads DGGITQSPKYLFRKEGQNVTLSCEQNLNHDAMYWYRQDPGQGLRLIYYSQIVNDFQKGDIAEGYSVSREKKESFPLTVTSAQKNPTAFYLCASTALSGDQDEQYFGPGTRLTVT.

This sequence joins TRBV21-1 and TRBJ2-3; the table assigns TRBD1, which was not confirmed against the DNA. TRBV21-1 constitutes a pseudogene. This CDR3 has 16 amino acids. CDR3: CASSKDRDRESDTQYF. The CDR3 DNA follows: TGTGCCAGCAGCAAAGATAGGGACAGGGAATCGGATACGCAGTATTTT.